The 21 T cell receptor beta chains below come from one sample, sequenced in a study of HIV-infected patients and healthy controls. No cell fractionation was done, so the repertoire covers all unsorted peripheral blood T cells. Alpha and beta constant-region primers primed reverse transcription of about 0.5 ug RNA. Using multiplexing indices, alpha and beta chain libraries were generated apart by chain-specific third strand synthesis. TCRdb re-analysed the 5' RACE reads in MiXCR, keeping a single row per CDR3 protein. The table lists 10,000 to 15,000 distinct CDR3 sequences, approximately 10% of them singletons. Sequencing was done on a sample of blood. The receptors stem from an adult in good health.

By proportion, this clonotype is medium-sized. V is TRBV20-1 and J is TRBJ2-3, with D perhaps being TRBD1 or TRBD2 (5 bases each). The CDR3 extends over 15 amino acids. Trimming left V 1 base short and J 3 bases short, with 14 bases between. Germline V gene sequence: CDR1 DFQATT, CDR2 SNEGSKA (reference sequence). CDR3 nucleotide sequence: TGCAGTGCTAGAGGGGGCTCTGAGGGGACAGATACGCAGTATTTT. As protein: CSARGGSEGTDTQYF.

The chain carries TRBV10-3 and TRBJ1-6, with D maybe TRBD1 (5 bases). This CDR3 is 14 amino acids long. V dropped 7 bases and J dropped 7 bases, with 14 bases sitting between them. The germline CDR1 and CDR2 sequences are ENHRY and SYGVKD. For the CDR3, the DNA is TGTGCCATCACGAGTGGGGCGGGGAATTCACCCCTCCACTTT. This sequence encodes CAITSGAGNSPLHF.

The chain carries TRBV9 and TRBJ1-5, with a weak D call TRBD1 (6 bases). Germline assignment: CDR1 SGDLS and CDR2 YYNGEE. Trimming stripped 4 bases from V and 4 bases from J, with 9 bases between. The CDR3 sequence is 13 residues long. CDR3 protein: CASSQTGNQPQHF. The CDR3 DNA follows: TGTGCCAGCAGCCAAACAGGGAATCAGCCCCAGCATTTT.

This clonotype showed up just a few times. This chain links TRBV5-1 with TRBJ1-1, with D maybe TRBD1 (5 bases). Trimming cost V 5 bases and J 3 bases, with 20 bases left between them. CDR3 size: 16 residues. The germline V gene has CDR1 SGHRS and CDR2 YFSETQ. As DNA, the CDR3 is TGCGCCAGCAGGACTGCATCGGGGCAGATTGACACTGAAGCTTTCTTT. Translation gives CASRTASGQIDTEAFF.

By share of the sample, this clonotype is medium-sized. The rearrangement uses TRBV19 and TRBJ2-1; tentative D call: TRBD2 (5 bases). The ends were cut back, 4 bases at V and 0 bases at J, with 10 bases in the middle. This CDR3 contains 15 residues. Germline loops: CDR1 LNHDA, CDR2 SQIVND (reference sequence). Here the CDR3 DNA reads TGTGCCAGTAGTAGCGGGTCGACCTCCTACAATGAGCAGTTCTTC. It specifies CASSSGSTSYNEQFF.

V is TRBV5-1 and J is TRBJ1-2; no firm D call. The germline V gene encodes CDR1 SGHRS and CDR2 YFSETQ. The V end lost 3 bases, the J end lost 3 bases, and 15 bases lay between the germline ends. CDR3 length: 15 amino acids. CDR3 DNA sequence: TGCGCCAGCAGCTCGCGGGTCTCCTCTGACTATGGCTACACCTTC. This translates into CASSSRVSSDYGYTF.

The rearrangement joins TRBV5-1 to TRBJ2-1; 7 nucleotides agree with TRBD2. This CDR3 spans 15 amino acids. From germline, CDR1 is SGHRS and CDR2 YFSETQ. V dropped 4 bases and J dropped 1; count of bases not matched to a gene: 5. The CDR3 reads CASSMRAGSYNEQFF. Written as DNA, the CDR3 is TGCGCCAGCAGCATGAGAGCGGGATCCTACAATGAGCAGTTCTTC.

This clonotype was seen many times. The V and J genes are TRBV3-1 and TRBJ1-2, with D perhaps matching TRBD1 (6 bases). The V gene lost 1 base and the J gene lost 7 bases, with 10 bases spanning the gap. There are 13 residues in the CDR3. Germline V CDR1 and CDR2: LGHDT, YNNKEL (reference sequence). The CDR3: CASSQVRDTGYTF. CDR3 coding DNA: TGTGCCAGCAGCCAAGTTCGGGACACTGGCTACACCTTC.

The table lists this clonotype with a few counts. This rearrangement joins TRBV7-2 to TRBJ2-1, with 10 bases that match TRBD2. The trim removed 3 bases at V and 3 bases at J, leaving 2 bases unmatched. CDR3 size: 15 residues. CDR1 SGHTA and CDR2 FQGNSA come from the germline V gene. The CDR3 spells CASSLGLASYNEQFF. The CDR3 coding sequence is TGTGCCAGCAGCTTGGGACTAGCGAGCTACAATGAGCAGTTCTTC.

This clonotype is deemed medium-sized (0.01 to 0.1%). This rearrangement joins TRBV7-2 to TRBJ1-2, with D uncertain. Germline V CDR1 and CDR2: SGHTA, FQGNSA. This CDR3 spans 18 amino acids. Trimming shortened V by 1 base and J by 4 bases, and 22 bases separated the two germline ends. The CDR3 region has the DNA TGTGCCAGCAGCTTAGACTCGGACGTCCAGAGACTGAGCTATGGCTACACCTTC. This codes for CASSLDSDVQRLSYGYTF.

By sample share, this clonotype is medium-sized. The chain joins TRBV19 to TRBJ2-7; D may be TRBD2 (6 bases). V lost 5 bases and J 4 bases, leaving 18 bases between the germline ends. CDR1 and CDR2 (germline): LNHDA, SQIVND (reference sequence). The CDR3 length is 15 residues. The CDR3 bases are TGTGCCAGTAGTCCCGGGACTTCTACTTTTTACGAGCAGTACTTC. It specifies CASSPGTSTFYEQYF.

The CDR3 is CASSTRFTEAFF. CDR3 DNA sequence: TGTGCCAGCAGCACCCGTTTTACTGAAGCTTTCTTT. This rearrangement joins TRBV13 to TRBJ1-1; D ambiguous. The germline V and J ends were trimmed by 5 bases and 5 bases, with 9 bases remaining between them. The germline CDR1 and CDR2 sequences are PRHDT and FYEKMQ (reference sequence). CDR3 length: 12 amino acids.

CDR3 region: CASSPTSGDQETQYF. The CDR3 region has the DNA TGTGCCAGCAGCCCGACTAGCGGCGACCAAGAGACCCAGTACTTC. The chain joins TRBV11-1 to TRBJ2-5; 9 positions agree with TRBD2. Germline V gene data show CDR1 as SGHAT and CDR2 as FQDESV (reference sequence). Trimming at V came to 5 bases and at J to 0 bases, leaving 4 bases not matched to a gene. The CDR3 loop spans 15 amino acids.

In its sample, this clonotype ranks as medium-sized (0.01 to 0.1%). The chain carries TRBV12-3 or TRBV12-4 and TRBJ1-2; D unclear. This CDR3 comprises 13 residues. V lost 5 bases and J 7 bases, leaving 14 bases between the germline ends. The DNA for the CDR3 is TGTGCCAGCAGTCTGTCCCCACCGGGTGGCTACACCTTC. Amino acid sequence: CASSLSPPGGYTF.

V gene TRBV28 combines with J gene TRBJ1-1; maybe TRBD1 (6 bases). The CDR3 totals 15 residues. The V end lost 4 bases, the J end lost 5 bases, and 17 bases lay between the germline ends. Germline V gene data show CDR1 as MDHEN and CDR2 as SYDVKM. This CDR3 is CASSSYTLDSTEAFF. The CDR3 nucleotides are TGTGCCAGCAGTTCATACACCCTGGACAGTACTGAAGCTTTCTTT.

V and J are TRBV28 and TRBJ1-5; D gene uncertain. This CDR3 has 14 amino acids. The V end was cut by 2 bases, the J end by 7 bases, with 12 bases between. Looked up from germline, CDR1 is MDHEN and CDR2 is SYDVKM. As DNA, the CDR3 is TGTGCCAGCAGTTTAAGGCTCCCAGGCCAGCCCCAGCATTTT. The encoded protein is CASSLRLPGQPQHF.

This clonotype rates as medium-sized. The CDR3 here is CASTWDTRRDGYTF. The DNA of the CDR3 is TGTGCCAGCACTTGGGACACCCGGCGAGATGGCTACACCTTC. The chain combines TRBV28 with TRBJ1-2, with D possibly TRBD1 on 6 matching bases. Germline CDR1 and CDR2: MDHEN and SYDVKM. The ends were cut back, 7 bases at V and 6 bases at J, with 18 bases in the middle. The CDR3 length is 14 residues.

This clonotype was counted many times. The V call is TRBV25-1, the J call TRBJ2-2, with TRBD2 as a possible D gene (6 bases). Germline V gene data show CDR1 as MGHDK and CDR2 as SYGVNS. Trimming shortened V by 3 bases and J by 0 bases, and 8 bases separated the two germline ends. There are 15 residues in the CDR3. The CDR3 sequence is CASSDPGANTGELFF. DNA for the CDR3: TGTGCCAGCAGTGATCCGGGAGCGAACACCGGGGAGCTGTTTTTT.

The J gene is TRBJ2-7, the V gene TRBV9; D remains unclear. Germline V gene data show CDR1 as SGDLS and CDR2 as YYNGEE. V dropped 2 bases and J dropped 6 bases, with 12 bases sitting between them. This CDR3 is 13 amino acids long. The chain's CDR3 is CASSVGPDGEQYF. CDR3 coding DNA: TGTGCCAGCAGCGTGGGCCCTGACGGCGAGCAGTACTTC.

This clonotype was counted a few times. The chain has TRBV3-1 and TRBJ2-5; D is perhaps TRBD2 (6 bases). CDR1 and CDR2 (germline): LGHDT, YNNKEL (reference sequence). Trimming left V 4 bases short and J 1 base short, with 19 bases between. The CDR3 is 17 amino acids. DNA of the CDR3: TGTGCCAGCAGCCCTATGTCCAGGACTACTGGCCAAGAGACCCAGTACTTC. The encoded protein is CASSPMSRTTGQETQYF.

In its sample, this clonotype was seen once. The rearrangement joins TRBV6-1 to TRBJ2-2; TRBD1 aligns across 7 bases. J lost 6 bases, V lost 4 bases, and 5 bases had no gene match. The CDR3 consists of 14 residues. Germline-derived CDR1 and CDR2 are MNHNS and SASEGT. The CDR3 nucleotides read TGTGCCAGCAGTGTAGAGGGGGCACCCGGGGAGCTGTTTTTT. Translation: CASSVEGAPGELFF.